This T cell receptor (beta chain) was observed in a study of OX40 agonist ivuxolimab in advanced cancers. Study-level information: Partial responses were achieved by three patients, one with hepatocellular carcinoma and two with cutaneous melanoma.

Study-level results: CD8+ T cells showed, on average, more clonal expansion than CD4+ cells.

Data came from immunoSEQ multiplex PCR; TCRdb stores just in-frame clones and leaves some out. This sample carries roughly 16,000 clones, roughly 87% of them seen once, and the ten largest clones take 25%. Remarks on this clone: Its antigen is not identified.

Trimming stripped 4 bases from V and 8 bases from J, with 14 bases between. Germline CDR1 reads SGHTA; CDR2 reads FQGNSA. CDR3 length: 14 residues. The sample here was CD4+ or CD8+ T cells sorted from blood, taken in a trial of the OX40 agonist ivuxolimab. The chain carries TRBV7-2 and TRBJ1-4; no reliable D call. This sequence was found in an adult with an advanced solid tumor such as melanoma, head and neck, liver or kidney cancer. The CDR3 DNA reads as TGTGCCAGCAGCTCCTCCGGGGAAAGAGAAAAACTGTTTTTT. Its protein is CASSSSGEREKLFF.